This T cell receptor beta chain was profiled in a study of Graves' ophthalmopathy and Graves' hyperthyroidism. Study-wide points: Most thyroid clonotypes with frequency above 0.001 were detected in blood too. Sensitivity of about 70% and specificity of roughly 72% were achieved by the model that predicted ophthalmopathy progression.

This clonotype is deemed medium-sized. Its antigen is unknown. Germline-derived CDR1 and CDR2 are SQVTM and ANQGSEA. The CDR3 is made up of 13 amino acids. Trimming shortened V by 4 bases and J by 5 bases, and 13 bases separated the two germline ends. Amplification from RNA transcripts yielded the TCR beta CDR3 regions. RT-PCR was first run with HTBI primers, then multiplex PCR in a second round. TCRdb ran MiXCR on the multiplex PCR reads and lists one entry per CDR3 protein. The sample has fewer than 20,000 distinct CDR3 sequences; 46% are singletons. This receptor was obtained from a woman between 40 and 55 years old with stable Graves' hyperthyroidism. This chain uses TRBV29-1 with TRBJ2-3; D gene unclear. Sample: peripheral blood. DNA for the CDR3: TGCAGCGTTGGACGCGGCAATAAAGATACGCAGTATTTT. The encoded protein is CSVGRGNKDTQYF.